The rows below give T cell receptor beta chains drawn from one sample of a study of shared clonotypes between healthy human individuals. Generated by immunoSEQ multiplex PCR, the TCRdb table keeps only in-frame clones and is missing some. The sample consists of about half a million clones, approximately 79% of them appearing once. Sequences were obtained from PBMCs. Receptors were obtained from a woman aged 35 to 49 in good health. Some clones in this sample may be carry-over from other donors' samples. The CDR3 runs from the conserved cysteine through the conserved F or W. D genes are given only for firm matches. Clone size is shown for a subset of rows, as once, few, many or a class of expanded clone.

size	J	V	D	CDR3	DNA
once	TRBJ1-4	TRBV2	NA	CASRAMGGPNEKLFF	TGTGCCAGCAGGGCCATGGGGGGGCCAAATGAAAAACTGTTTTTT
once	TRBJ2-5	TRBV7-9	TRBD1	CASSLSAGTVQETQYF	TGTGCCAGCAGCTTGTCCGCCGGGACAGTACAAGAGACCCAGTACTTC
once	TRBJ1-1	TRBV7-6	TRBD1	CASSSWTGLNTEAFF	TGTGCCAGCAGCTCATGGACAGGGCTCAACACTGAAGCTTTCTTT
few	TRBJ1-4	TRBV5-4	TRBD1	CASSLGGTGDHEKLFF	TGTGCCAGCAGCTTGGGGGGGACAGGGGACCATGAAAAACTGTTTTTT
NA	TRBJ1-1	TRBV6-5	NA	CASSYVGQGTEAFF	TGTGCCAGCAGTTACGTTGGGCAAGGCACTGAAGCTTTCTTT
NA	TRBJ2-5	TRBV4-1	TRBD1	CASSQTGTGDQETQYF	TGCGCCAGCAGCCAAACGGGCACAGGGGACCAAGAGACCCAGTACTTC
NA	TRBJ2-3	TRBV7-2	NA	CASSLTGVWADTQYF	TGTGCCAGCAGCTTAACTGGAGTCTGGGCAGATACGCAGTATTTT
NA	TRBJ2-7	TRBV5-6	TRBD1	CASSLGQGAYEQYF	TGTGCCAGCAGCTTGGGACAGGGAGCCTACGAGCAGTACTTC
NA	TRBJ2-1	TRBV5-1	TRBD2	CASSSTSGTYNEQFF	TGCGCCAGCAGTTCAACTAGCGGAACCTACAATGAGCAGTTCTTC
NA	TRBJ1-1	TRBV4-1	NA	CASSRSRDGKDTEAFF	TGCGCCAGCAGCCGCTCCCGGGACGGGAAAGACACTGAAGCTTTCTTT
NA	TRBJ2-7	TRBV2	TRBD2	CASLWTSGSYEQYF	TGTGCCAGCCTATGGACTAGCGGTTCCTACGAGCAGTACTTC
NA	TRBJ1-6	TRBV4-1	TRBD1	CASSPQGGKNSPLHF	TGCGCCAGCAGCCCCCAGGGGGGGAAAAATTCACCCCTCCACTTT